This T cell receptor beta chain was identified during a study of beta chain features in type 1 diabetes. The CDR3 is 14 amino acids. V gave up 2 bases and J gave up 2 bases, with 8 bases separating them. Per the germline V gene, CDR1 is KGHSH and CDR2 is LQKENI. What was sequenced were expressed TCRB transcripts, since all of the isolated RNA had been reverse transcribed. Here immunoSEQ multiplex PCR was the method, and the copy in TCRdb shows in-frame clones only, minus some. The sample contains 300,000 to 450,000 clones, roughly 12% of which appear only once. V usage is TRBV18 and J usage is TRBJ2-3; D gene unclear. Sequencing was carried out using naive CD4+ T cells from blood. This TCR was recovered from a man aged 18 to 29 in good health. The chain's CDR3 is CASSPYANTDTQYF. Here the CDR3 DNA reads TGTGCCAGCTCACCATATGCTAACACAGATACGCAGTATTTT.